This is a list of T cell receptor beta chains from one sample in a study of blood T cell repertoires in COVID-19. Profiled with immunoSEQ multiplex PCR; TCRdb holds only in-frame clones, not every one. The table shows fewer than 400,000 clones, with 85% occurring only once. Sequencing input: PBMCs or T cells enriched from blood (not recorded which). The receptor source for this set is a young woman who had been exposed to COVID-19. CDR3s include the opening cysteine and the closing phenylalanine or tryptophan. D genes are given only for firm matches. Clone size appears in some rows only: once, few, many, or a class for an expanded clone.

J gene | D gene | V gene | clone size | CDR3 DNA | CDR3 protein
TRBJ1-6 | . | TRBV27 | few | TGTGCCAGCAGTTTTGAACAGGGAAGCTCACCCCTCCACTTT | CASSFEQGSSPLHF
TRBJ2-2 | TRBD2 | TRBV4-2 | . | TGTGCCAGCAGCGCGAGTGTGTCGGGAGGGCCAGGCGGGGAGCTGTTTTTT | CASSASVSGGPGGELFF
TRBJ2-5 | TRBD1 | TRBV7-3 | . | TGTGCCAGCAGCTTAGGTTTCTCTGGCAGGGGGAAAGAGACCCAGTACTTC | CASSLGFSGRGKETQYF
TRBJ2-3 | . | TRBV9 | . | TGTGCCAGCAGCGCCCGACAGGTCGAAAGCACAGATACGCAGTATTTT | CASSARQVESTDTQYF
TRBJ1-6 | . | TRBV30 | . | TGTGCCTGGACCAACGGACTCTATAATTCACCCCTCCACTTT | CAWTNGLYNSPLHF
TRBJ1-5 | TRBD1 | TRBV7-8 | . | TGTGCCAGCAGAAAGGGGGCGGCGGGCAATCAGCCCCAGCATTTT | CASRKGAAGNQPQHF
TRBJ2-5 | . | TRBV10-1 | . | TGCGCCAGCAGTGACCGGGGACATTCGACAGAGACCCAGTACTTC | CASSDRGHSTETQYF
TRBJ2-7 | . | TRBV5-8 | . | TGTGCCAGCCTCCGAAGCCTAGCGCCGCGACGGGACGAGCAGTACTTC | CASLRSLAPRRDEQYF
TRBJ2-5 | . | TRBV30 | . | TGTGCCTGGAGTCCAGGTTCAGAGACCCAGTACTTC | CAWSPGSETQYF
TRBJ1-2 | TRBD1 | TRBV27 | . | TGTGCCAGCAGTCTCCTTTTCGACAGGGGGTCGCATGGCTACACCTTC | CASSLLFDRGSHGYTF
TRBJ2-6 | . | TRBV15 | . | TGTGCCACCTCCGTCTCCTCTGGGGCCAACGTCCTGACTTTC | CATSVSSGANVLTF
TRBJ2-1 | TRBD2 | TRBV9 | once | TGTGCCAGCAGCTTCCGGACTAGCGGAAGCTACAATGAGCAGTTCTTC | CASSFRTSGSYNEQFF
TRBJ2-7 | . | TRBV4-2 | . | TGTGCCAGCGCCCCTGAACAGGGGGGGAGCTCCTACGAGCAGTACTTC | CASAPEQGGSSYEQYF
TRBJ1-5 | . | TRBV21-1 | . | TGTGCCAGCAGCAAAACAGGGTTTCGCCAGCCCCAGCATTTT | CASSKTGFRQPQHF
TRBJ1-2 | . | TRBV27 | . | TGTGCCACCTACGACGACAGCAACTATGGCTACACCTTC | CATYDDSNYGYTF
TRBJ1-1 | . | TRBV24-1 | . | TGTGCCACCAGTGATCCCGGGACAGAAGCTTTCTTT | CATSDPGTEAFF
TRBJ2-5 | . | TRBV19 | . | TGTGCCAGTAGTATCCTTAGACGGCCGGGGGAGACCCAGTACTTC | CASSILRRPGETQYF